A few counts support the clone carrying this TCR delta chain. The data derive from a study of gamma-delta chains in newborns, infants, children. Study context: Microbial exposure reportedly drives polyclonal innate γδ T cell expansion after birth.

TCRdb called clones anew from the reads with CATT. The table records 3,500 to 4,500 delta-chain clones, 35% to 45% of them present only once. Trimming cost V 4 bases and J 0 bases; bases outside gene matches: 20. CDR3 length: 20 residues. The germline CDR1 and CDR2 sequences are TSWWSYY and QGS. The clonotype originates from a child who received the measles vaccine. Source material: blood. The J gene is TRDJ1, the V gene TRDV1; 7 bases are shared with TRDD3. The CDR3 DNA is TGTGCTCTTGGGGGGCTGACTCGTGCTGGGGGGCCCTACGACACCGATAAACTCATCTTT. Protein product: CALGGLTRAGGPYDTDKLIF.